This is a list of T cell receptor beta chains from one sample in a study of blood T cell repertoires in COVID-19. TCRdb's copy holds only in-frame clones and misses some; the assay was immunoSEQ multiplex PCR. The sample lists about 150,000 clones, more than 80% seen once, with under 0.6% in the top ten. The sample taken for sequencing was peripheral blood. All receptors derive from a man aged 45-60 years with acute or convalescent COVID-19. CDR3s include the opening cysteine and the closing phenylalanine or tryptophan. D genes are given only for firm matches. Size is stated for part of the rows, as once, few or many counts, or as a class when the clone is expanded.

TRBV6-5	NA	NA	TRBJ1-2	TGTGCCAGCAGCCCAACAGGGTGGGCTAACTATGGCTACACCTTC	CASSPTGWANYGYTF
TRBV27	TRBD2	NA	TRBJ2-2	TGTGCCAGCAGTCCTACGCCCGGGAGGGCCGGGGAGCTGTTTTTT	CASSPTPGRAGELFF
TRBV7-9	NA	NA	TRBJ2-5	TGTGCCAGCAGCTTAGTAGACATCGCGTCACCGACCCAGTACTTC	CASSLVDIASPTQYF
TRBV21-1	NA	NA	TRBJ2-4	TGTGCCAGCAGCGGGCGGGACAGAGAAAACAAAAACATTCAGTACTTC	CASSGRDRENKNIQYF
TRBV7-2	TRBD1	once	TRBJ1-2	TGTGCCAGCAGGCAGCGGACAGGGCTCAATGGCTACACCTTC	CASRQRTGLNGYTF
TRBV3-1/TRBV3-2	TRBD1	once	TRBJ2-1	TGTGCCAGCAGCCATCAGGGACAGGTGGGACAGTTCTTC	CASSHQGQVGQFF
TRBV7-2	TRBD1	NA	TRBJ1-2	TGTGCCAGCAGCCCTCAGGGGGGCTCTAACTATGGCTACACCTTC	CASSPQGGSNYGYTF
TRBV7-9	NA	NA	TRBJ1-6	TGTGCCAGCAGCTTGGGGGGACGGTATAATTCACCCCTCCACTTT	CASSLGGRYNSPLHF
TRBV9	NA	NA	TRBJ1-4	TGTGCCAGCAGCGTCGGGACAACTAATGAAAAACTGTTTTTT	CASSVGTTNEKLFF
TRBV5-1	TRBD1	NA	TRBJ2-5	TGCGCCAGCAGCCTGGGACAGCTTCAAGAGACCCAGTACTTC	CASSLGQLQETQYF
TRBV10-3	TRBD1	NA	TRBJ1-2	TGTGCCATCAGTGGGGGGACAGGGGATGGCTACACCTTC	CAISGGTGDGYTF
TRBV3-1/TRBV3-2	TRBD1	once	TRBJ1-1	TGTGCCAGCAGCCAAAGGGACAGCCACACTGAAGCTTTCTTT	CASSQRDSHTEAFF
TRBV3-1/TRBV3-2	TRBD1	once	TRBJ1-5	TGTGCCAGCAGCCAAGGGGACAGGTGGGATCAGCCCCAGCATTTT	CASSQGDRWDQPQHF
TRBV21-1	NA	NA	TRBJ1-1	TGTGCCAGCACCACCCCTGGGCACACTGAAGCTTTCTTT	CASTTPGHTEAFF
TRBV7-9	TRBD1	NA	TRBJ2-3	TGTGCCAGCAGCTTCAGGGGGTCGGGCACAGATACGCAGTATTTT	CASSFRGSGTDTQYF
TRBV5-5	NA	NA	TRBJ1-1	TGTGCCAGCAGCTTCGGGGGTCGTTTTGAAGCTTTCTTT	CASSFGGRFEAFF
TRBV6-1	NA	NA	TRBJ1-1	TGTGCCAGCAGTGAATTGTTTAGCGGGAACACTGAAGCTTTCTTT	CASSELFSGNTEAFF
TRBV6-1	TRBD2	NA	TRBJ2-5	TGTGCCAGCAGTGAAGACGGGAGGGCCTCAGAGACCCAGTACTTC	CASSEDGRASETQYF
TRBV30	NA	NA	TRBJ1-4	TGTGCCTGGACCGCTCAGGAGGGGCATGAAAAACTGTTTTTT	CAWTAQEGHEKLFF
TRBV5-1	TRBD1	once	TRBJ2-7	TGCGCCAGCAGCGTTTCCTCCGGACAGGGCTACGAGCAGTACTTC	CASSVSSGQGYEQYF
TRBV7-2	TRBD2	NA	TRBJ2-7	TGTGCCAGCAGCTTAGTAGGGGTCGGCGGGAGGGCCTCAGGCGAGCAGTACTTC	CASSLVGVGGRASGEQYF
TRBV7-3	NA	NA	TRBJ2-3	TGTGCCAGCAGCCTCGAAGGGATCGGTCTAGCTGTGGATACGCAGTATTTT	CASSLEGIGLAVDTQYF
TRBV2	NA	NA	TRBJ1-5	TGTGCCAGCTGTTTCGGCCAGCGGGGATTAAATCAGCCCCAGCATTTT	CASCFGQRGLNQPQHF
TRBV7-2	NA	once	TRBJ1-5	TGTGCCAGCAGCTTAGGCGGCACCAGTCCCACCTCTAATCAGCCCCAGCATTTT	CASSLGGTSPTSNQPQHF
TRBV27	NA	few	TRBJ1-1	TGTGCCAGCAGTTTATTCAGGGGTAGGAACACTGAAGCTTTCTTT	CASSLFRGRNTEAFF
TRBV19	TRBD2	NA	TRBJ2-7	TGTGCCAGTAGCCCGGGACTAGCGGGGGAGCAGTACTTC	CASSPGLAGEQYF
TRBV6-5	NA	NA	TRBJ1-2	TGTGCCAGCAGCCAGGGTCCCTATGGCTACACCTTC	CASSQGPYGYTF
TRBV10-3	NA	NA	TRBJ1-3	TGTGCCATCCCCGGCCCGCGGGGAAACACCATATATTTT	CAIPGPRGNTIYF
TRBV4-3	NA	NA	TRBJ2-1	TGCGCCAGCAGCCAAGGGGCCTGGGGGGAGAGCTCCTACAATGAGCAGTTCTTC	CASSQGAWGESSYNEQFF
TRBV27	NA	NA	TRBJ1-2	TGTGCCAGCAGATCGGGAACGCTAGTGAACTATGGCTACACCTTC	CASRSGTLVNYGYTF
TRBV25-1	NA	NA	TRBJ1-1	TGTGCCAGGGTTCCTTTGAACCTCCTAAGGCGGACTGAAGCTTTCTTT	CARVPLNLLRRTEAFF
TRBV19	NA	NA	TRBJ1-2	TGTGCCAGTAGTATCCACCGCATTGGGAGTTTAGACTATGGCTACACCTTC	CASSIHRIGSLDYGYTF
TRBV19	TRBD1	NA	TRBJ2-3	TGTGCCAGTAGTGACAGGGGGAGCACAGATACGCAGTATTTT	CASSDRGSTDTQYF
TRBV30	TRBD1	NA	TRBJ1-1	TGTGCCTGGAGTGGGTCGGGACAGGAAGCTTTCTTT	CAWSGSGQEAFF
TRBV4-2	NA	NA	TRBJ1-2	TGTGCCAGCAGCCAAGATTCTCCGCCGTCCACTGCTTACTATGGCTACACCTTC	CASSQDSPPSTAYYGYTF
TRBV5-1	TRBD2	NA	TRBJ2-7	TGCGCCAGCAGCTGGGGGACTACTTCCTACGAGCAGTACTTC	CASSWGTTSYEQYF
TRBV4-2	NA	NA	TRBJ2-6	TGTGCCAGCAGCCTCCTCGCAGGTAGCTCTGGGGCCAACGTCCTGACTTTC	CASSLLAGSSGANVLTF